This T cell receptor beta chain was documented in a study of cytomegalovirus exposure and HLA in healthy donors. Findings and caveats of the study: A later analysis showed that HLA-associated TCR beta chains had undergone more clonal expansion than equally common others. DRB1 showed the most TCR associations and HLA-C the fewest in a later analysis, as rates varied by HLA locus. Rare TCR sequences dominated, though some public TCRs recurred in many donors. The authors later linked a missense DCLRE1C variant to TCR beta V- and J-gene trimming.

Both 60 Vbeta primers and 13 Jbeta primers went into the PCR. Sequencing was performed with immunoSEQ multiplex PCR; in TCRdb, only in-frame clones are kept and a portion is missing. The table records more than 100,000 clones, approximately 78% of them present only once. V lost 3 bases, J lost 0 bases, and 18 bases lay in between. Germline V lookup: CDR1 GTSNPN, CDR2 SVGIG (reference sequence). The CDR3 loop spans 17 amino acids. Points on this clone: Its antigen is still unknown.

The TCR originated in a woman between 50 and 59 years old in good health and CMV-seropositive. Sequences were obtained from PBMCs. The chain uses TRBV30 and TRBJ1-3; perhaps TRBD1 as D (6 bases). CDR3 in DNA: TGTGCCTGGAGCTTTATTAGGGGGTCCGTCTCTGGAAACACCATATATTTT. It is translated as CAWSFIRGSVSGNTIYF.